This TCR beta chain was recorded in a study of cytomegalovirus exposure and HLA in healthy donors. In regard to this clone: What it binds is not known.

Use of 60 Vbeta and 13 Jbeta primers characterized the PCR. The table came from immunoSEQ multiplex PCR; TCRdb's copy has only in-frame clones and leaves some out. Found here are about 190,000 clones, roughly 80% of them singletons; the top ten hold 3.8%. The germline V gene has CDR1 SNHLY and CDR2 FYNNEI. Trimming at V came to 6 bases and at J to 0 bases, leaving 1 base not matched to a gene. The CDR3 contains 14 residues. Those who donated were healthy bone marrow donors. The study's findings and limits: Sequencing likely caused a cluster of highly shared sequence variants.

This TCR came from a man between 45 and 60 years old in good health and CMV-seronegative. The specimen sequenced was PBMCs. The V call is TRBV2, the J call TRBJ2-2; 7 nucleotides align to TRBD1. This CDR3 is CASSGTANTGELFF. The CDR3 bases are TGTGCCAGCAGCGGGACAGCGAACACCGGGGAGCTGTTTTTT.